The rows below give T cell receptor beta chains drawn from one sample of a study of T cell responses to AZD1222 COVID-19 vaccine. Measured with immunoSEQ multiplex PCR; TCRdb has only the in-frame clones, and not every one. The data show about 120,000 clones, approximately 83% seen once. The specimen comprised peripheral blood, sampled on day 0 of AZD1222 vaccination. These receptors were obtained from an adult in good health. Each CDR3 is given with its conserved first and last residue. The D gene is left open where the match is weak. The size field is filled for only some rows; it gives once, few, many or a size class.

J | D | size | V | DNA | CDR3
TRBJ1-6 | . | . | TRBV7-9 | TGTGCCAGCAGAGGTTCGGAGACCGGGGGTTCACCCCTCCACTTT | CASRGSETGGSPLHF
TRBJ2-2 | . | . | TRBV27 | TGTGCCAGCGGGAGCGGGCTGTTTTTT | CASGSGLFF
TRBJ2-7 | . | . | TRBV28 | TGTGCCAGCAGTGGAGGGGGTAAATTCTACGAGCAGTACTTC | CASSGGGKFYEQYF
TRBJ2-1 | . | . | TRBV20-1 | TGCAGTGCTAGTGACCCTAAATCGGGGCCCAATGAGCAGTTCTTC | CSASDPKSGPNEQFF
TRBJ1-2 | . | . | TRBV3-1/TRBV3-2 | TGTGCCAGCAGCCAAGAACAAGGGGGGGCATGGATCTATGGCTACACCTTC | CASSQEQGGAWIYGYTF
TRBJ2-3 | . | . | TRBV21-1 | TGTGCCAGCAGGGGGACTAGCGGGAGGGCCGGAGATACGCAGTATTTT | CASRGTSGRAGDTQYF
TRBJ1-2 | . | once | TRBV28 | TGTGCCAGCACTCACACCTACTATGGTGGGGGGCAGAACTATGGCTACACCTTC | CASTHTYYGGGQNYGYTF
TRBJ1-6 | . | . | TRBV11-2 | TGTGCCAGCAGCTTTCAGGGTTTGGATTCACCCCTCCACTTT | CASSFQGLDSPLHF
TRBJ2-4 | . | . | TRBV12-1 | TGTGCCAGCCCCCGGGACTACCATATAGCCAAAAACATTCAGTACTTC | CASPRDYHIAKNIQYF
TRBJ2-2 | . | . | TRBV14 | TGTGCCAGCAGCCATCCTCCCGGGACCCCGGTTCCCGGGGAGCTGTTTTTT | CASSHPPGTPVPGELFF
TRBJ2-2 | TRBD1 | . | TRBV9 | TGTGCCAGCAGCGCAATCTCCGGGACAGGGGGCCTCGGGGAGCTGTTTTTT | CASSAISGTGGLGELFF
TRBJ2-1 | TRBD2 | . | TRBV10-1 | TGCGCCAGCAGTGCTCCCGGGACTAGCGGAAACAATGAGCAGTTCTTC | CASSAPGTSGNNEQFF
TRBJ2-7 | . | . | TRBV14 | TGTGCCAGCAGCCATGGACTGACCTACGAGCAGTACTTC | CASSHGLTYEQYF
TRBJ2-7 | . | . | TRBV20-1 | TGCAGTGCTAGTTTCCCTGGCAGGGCTACCTACGAGCAGTACTTC | CSASFPGRATYEQYF
TRBJ2-3 | . | . | TRBV30 | TGTGCCTGGATAAAGGTAACCGATACGCAGTATTTT | CAWIKVTDTQYF
TRBJ2-7 | . | once | TRBV5-5 | TGTGCCAGCAGCCTCCGGACAGATAGATCCTACGGGCAGTACTTC | CASSLRTDRSYGQYF
TRBJ2-3 | . | . | TRBV19 | TGTGCCAGTAGTATAGACCGGGGTACGCAGTATTTT | CASSIDRGTQYF
TRBJ2-7 | TRBD1 | . | TRBV5-1 | TGCGCCAGCAGCCTAGGGACAGGGGTTCACTACGAGCAGTACTTC | CASSLGTGVHYEQYF
TRBJ1-2 | . | . | TRBV7-9 | TGTGCCAGCAGCTTCGAGGGTTTAGGGTTTGGCTACACCTTC | CASSFEGLGFGYTF
TRBJ1-1 | . | . | TRBV11-3 | TGTGCCAGCAGCTTAGAAGGGGACGGCGAAGCTTTCTTT | CASSLEGDGEAFF
TRBJ2-4 | . | . | TRBV7-9 | TGTGCCAGCAGCTTATTTCCAGGGATAAACATTCAGTACTTC | CASSLFPGINIQYF
TRBJ2-5 | TRBD2 | few | TRBV11-2 | TGTGCCAGCAGCTTCGCACTAGCGGGGGTGGAAGAGACCCAGTACTTC | CASSFALAGVEETQYF
TRBJ2-3 | . | few | TRBV4-1 | TGCGCCAGCAGCCAAGTCTTAGATACGCAGTATTTT | CASSQVLDTQYF
TRBJ1-1 | . | . | TRBV5-8 | TGTGCCAGCAGCCCGGCGGAACGCTGGCTAGCTTTCTTT | CASSPAERWLAFF
TRBJ1-1 | TRBD1 | . | TRBV29-1 | TGCAGCGGGTACAGGGGGCGCGGCACTGAAGCTTTCTTT | CSGYRGRGTEAFF
TRBJ2-7 | . | . | TRBV28 | TGTGCCAGCAGTTTAAATCTTGTGCCCTACGAGCAGTACTTC | CASSLNLVPYEQYF
TRBJ2-2 | . | . | TRBV7-2 | TGTGCCAGCAGCTTTAACACCGGGGAGCTGTTTTTT | CASSFNTGELFF
TRBJ1-1 | . | . | TRBV13 | TGTGCCAGCAGGAAAACCGGACAGAGACTGAACACTGAAGCTTTCTTT | CASRKTGQRLNTEAFF
TRBJ2-7 | TRBD2 | . | TRBV2 | TGTGCCAGCGGAGGACTAGCGGGACAACACGAGCAGTACTTC | CASGGLAGQHEQYF
TRBJ1-6 | . | . | TRBV19 | TGTGCCAGTAGTATTGGGGGCAATTCACCCCTCCACTTT | CASSIGGNSPLHF
TRBJ1-2 | . | . | TRBV7-2 | TGTGCCAGCAGCTACTATATGGTAGACTATGGCTACACCTTC | CASSYYMVDYGYTF
TRBJ2-5 | . | . | TRBV4-2 | TGTGCCAGCAGCCCTAAGGGGGGGGGAGAGACCCAGTACTTC | CASSPKGGGETQYF
TRBJ2-5 | TRBD1 | . | TRBV19 | TGTGCCAGTAGCTGGGGGACAGGGGAAGAGACCCAGTACTTC | CASSWGTGEETQYF
TRBJ1-3 | . | . | TRBV6-5 | TGTGCCAGCAGCCCGCCCGGGGGGCTTGGAAACACCATATATTTT | CASSPPGGLGNTIYF
TRBJ2-7 | TRBD1 | . | TRBV2 | TGTGCCAGCACTTTTATGGGGGACAGGCTATACGAGCAGTACTTC | CASTFMGDRLYEQYF
TRBJ2-3 | TRBD2 | . | TRBV11-2 | TGTGCCAGCAGCCCCGGGTCTAGCGGGGGAGGTAGCACAGATACGCAGTATTTT | CASSPGSSGGGSTDTQYF
TRBJ1-4 | . | . | TRBV5-1 | TGCGCCAGCAGCTTGGCCGCTCAAAGGGAAGGGGAAAAACTGTTTTTT | CASSLAAQREGEKLFF
TRBJ2-3 | . | . | TRBV7-2 | TGTGCCAGCAGCCTCCTTACGGGGAGGACGACAGATACGCAGTATTTT | CASSLLTGRTTDTQYF
TRBJ1-4 | . | . | TRBV2 | TGTGCCAGCAGAAGACAGATAAAACTGTTTTTT | CASRRQIKLFF
TRBJ2-7 | TRBD1 | . | TRBV10-3 | TGTGCCATCAGGCCCGGGACAGGAACCTACGAGCAGTACTTC | CAIRPGTGTYEQYF
TRBJ1-4 | . | . | TRBV4-1 | TGCGCCAGCAGCCAAACAGGGCTAACTAATGAAAAACTGTTTTTT | CASSQTGLTNEKLFF
TRBJ2-1 | TRBD1 | . | TRBV18 | TGTGCCAGCACAATCAGGACAGGGGAGGGCAATGAGCAGTTCTTC | CASTIRTGEGNEQFF
TRBJ1-2 | TRBD1 | . | TRBV7-6 | TGTGCCAGCAGCTCATCGACAGGGGGCTATGGCTACACCTTC | CASSSSTGGYGYTF
TRBJ1-4 | TRBD1 | . | TRBV2 | TGTGCCAGCAGTGGTCTGGGACAGGGGATTGAAAAACTGTTTTTT | CASSGLGQGIEKLFF
TRBJ2-3 | . | . | TRBV5-1 | TGCGCCAGCAGCTTGGTCAAAACCACAGATACGCAGTATTTT | CASSLVKTTDTQYF
TRBJ2-1 | TRBD2 | . | TRBV19 | TGTGCCAGTAGTATGGGGAGGTGGACTAGCGGGGATAGCTCCTACAATGAGCAGTTCTTC | CASSMGRWTSGDSSYNEQFF
TRBJ2-3 | TRBD2 | once | TRBV5-3 | TGTGCCAGAAGCTTGGGCGCTAGCGGGGGGGCAACAGATACGCAGTATTTT | CARSLGASGGATDTQYF
TRBJ2-5 | TRBD2 | . | TRBV5-5 | TGTGCCAGCAGCCGGGGACTAGCGGAAGAGACCCAGTACTTC | CASSRGLAEETQYF
TRBJ2-7 | TRBD2 | . | TRBV11-2 | TGTGCCAGCAGCCGCGGGGGGGCGGGAGAGCAGTACTTC | CASSRGGAGEQYF
TRBJ1-1 | . | . | TRBV11-1 | TGTGCCAGCAGCTTAGGAGGCACAGGGAGCACTGAAGCTTTCTTT | CASSLGGTGSTEAFF